Described below is a single T cell receptor (beta chain) sequence and its context. Its binding antigen is unknown. Nothing much larger sits one base from this clone, and base qualities are not available. Total RNA was extracted from the cultured T cells with TRIzol reagent. TCRbeta libraries were amplified from RNA using 5' rapid amplification of cDNA ends (5'RACE). Before sequencing, Qubit, an Agilent instrument, and quantitative PCR were used to check library concentration and integrity. A commercial service provider sequenced the qualified libraries on Illumina HiSeq or MiSeq. Under the source paper's analysis protocol: TCR sequences in each sample were identified using MiXCR version 1.8.2. For a clone to be considered qualified, a CDR3 longer than four amino acids, an in-frame nucleotide length, and the absence of a stop codon were required. A read containing the complete CDR3 structure was defined as an effective read. RT-PCR with 24 Vbeta primers, GeneScan spectratyping, and Sanger sequencing were used to validate the expanded clones. TCRdb trimmed public reads at Q25 via fastp, called clones via MiXCR and kept in-frame beta chains. Duplicate CDR3 protein sequences are folded into a single record with the most common DNA and genes. These V and J calls originate from TCRdb's pipeline instead of the authors' own analysis. Here the sample has roughly 12,000 distinct CDR3 sequences; roughly two fifths occur a single time. Around a quarter of the sample lies in the top ten.

Its CDR3 holds 15 amino acids, cysteine through phenylalanine. Just the 45-base CDR3 DNA is kept, in frame starting at base 1. The sample is drawn from a study of T cell repertoires and leukemia-associated antigens (dated by TCRdb to 2018 to 2020). Context from the whole study: Each sample yielded about 5.1 to 7 million read pairs and roughly 3 to 5.0 million effective reads, 15 million to 20 million effective reads overall. The study aimed to identify which antigen a TCR Vbeta21 clone previously found in CML patients recognizes, using in vitro peptide stimulation of healthy T cells.

CD3+ T cells were first rested overnight at roughly 2.5 million cells/mL in RPMI 1640 without fetal bovine serum. CD3+ T cells were isolated from PBMCs with MACS immunomagnetic beads following the manufacturer's instructions. General findings and caveats noted by the study authors: No significant differences among the four groups were observed in the numbers of Vbeta genes (around 60), Jbeta genes (14), VDJ rearrangements, or unique CDR3s. Antigen specificity and function of the expanded clones were not tested directly and required further investigation.

The chain was built from TRBV12-1 and TRBJ2-7; TRBD1, the table's D call, lacks a check against the DNA. TRBV12-1 constitutes a pseudogene. The TCR comes from a female donor in good health. Sequences were obtained from CD3+ T cells sorted from blood and cultured. The bases are TGTGCCAGCAGCTTCACTACAGGGGGCTTGTACGAGCAGTACTTC. It codes for CASSFTTGGLYEQYF.